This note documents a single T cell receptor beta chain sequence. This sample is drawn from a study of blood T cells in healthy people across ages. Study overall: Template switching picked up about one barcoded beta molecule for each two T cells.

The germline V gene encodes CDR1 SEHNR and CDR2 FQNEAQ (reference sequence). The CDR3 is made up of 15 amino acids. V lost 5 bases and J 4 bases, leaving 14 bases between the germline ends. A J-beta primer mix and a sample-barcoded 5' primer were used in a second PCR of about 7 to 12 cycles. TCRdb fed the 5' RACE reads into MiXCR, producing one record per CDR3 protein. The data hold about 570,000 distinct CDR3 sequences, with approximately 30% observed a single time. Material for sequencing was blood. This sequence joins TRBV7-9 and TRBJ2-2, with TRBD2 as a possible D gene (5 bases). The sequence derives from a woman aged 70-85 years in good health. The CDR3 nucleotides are TGTGCCAGCAGCCTAGGACTGTCGGGCACCGGGGAGCTGTTTTTT. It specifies CASSLGLSGTGELFF.